This TCR beta chain was captured by sequencing in a study of a mutant IDH1 vaccine in newly diagnosed glioma. As for the study in general: Vaccination was launched 4-6 weeks after radiotherapy alone, or with temozolomide cycles. Males made up about 60% and females about 40% of treated patients, whose mean age was roughly 40 years.

The sample holds one count of this clone. The antigen is unknown. Assay: immunoSEQ multiplex PCR; the TCRdb copy retains only in-frame clones and omits some. The repertoire includes 50,000 to 75,000 clones, approximately 80% of them detected once, and about 6% sits in the top ten. Time point: week 11, during vaccination. Every single dose of the vaccine, 300 ug of mutant IDH1 20-mer peptide, came with topical imiquimod. Germline-derived CDR1 and CDR2 are KGHSH and LQKENI. This CDR3 has 15 residues. Deletions cut 0 bases from V and 5 bases from J, with 14 bases between. Sample: PBMCs, taken from a glioma patient whose treatment included an IDH1 peptide vaccine. V is TRBV18 and J is TRBJ2-7; D is perhaps TRBD2 (7 bases). The clonotype comes from a man aged 45-60 years with glioma. The CDR3 loop reads CASSPPGGAPNEQYF. CDR3 bases: TGTGCCAGCTCACCACCGGGGGGGGCTCCTAACGAGCAGTACTTC.